The 21 T cell receptor beta chains reported below all come from one sample, sequenced in a study of T-cell reconstitution after alpha-beta-depleted transplantation in children. Preparing the TCRbeta library involved the use of unique molecular identifiers. TCRdb independently ran MiXCR on the PCR reads; one entry per CDR3 protein. The top ten clones hold about a quarter of a sample with roughly 300,000 distinct CDR3 sequences, approximately 10% of them seen once. Here the sequenced sample was peripheral blood, taken 180 days after TCRalphabeta/CD19-depleted stem cell transplant. All receptors come from a male patient aged 2-15 years who had a stem cell transplant for chronic granulomatous disease, so the T cells may come from the graft donor.

This chain connects TRBV25-1 to TRBJ2-2; 11 nucleotides agree with TRBD2. V shed 3 bases and J 4 bases; nucleotides not matched to a gene: 13. The CDR3 runs 19 residues. CDR1 is MGHDK, CDR2 SYGVNS, per germline. The CDR3 sequence: CASSEKKIAGGPSTGELFF. The CDR3 DNA reads as TGTGCCAGCAGTGAGAAGAAGATAGCGGGAGGGCCAAGCACCGGGGAGCTGTTTTTT.

This clonotype was found many times. This rearrangement joins TRBV6-2 or TRBV6-3 to TRBJ2-2; 7 nucleotides agree with TRBD1. J gave up 1 base and V 5 bases, and 7 bases lay outside the gene matches. Germline CDR1 is MNHEY and CDR2 is SVGEGT. CDR3 size: 16 residues. The CDR3 DNA reads TGTGCCAGCAGTCTACAGGGGACGGGGAACACCGGGGAGCTGTTTTTT. The encoded protein is CASSLQGTGNTGELFF.

In the case of this clonotype: A much larger clone lies a single base off, so this may be a read error. V is TRBV15 and J is TRBJ1-3; tentatively, D is TRBD1 (5 bases). Trimming shortened V by 3 bases and J by 2 bases, and 11 bases separated the two germline ends. The CDR3 length is 15 residues. Germline V lookup: CDR1 LNHNV, CDR2 YYDKDF (reference sequence). CDR3 in DNA: TGTGCCACCAGCAGGGAACGACAGCCTGGAAACACCATATATTTT. It encodes CATSRERQPGNTIYF. Full variable domain (outside the CDR3, taken from reference TRBV15 and TRBJ1-3): DAMVIQNPRYQVTQFGKPVTLSCSQTLNHNVMYWYQQKSSQAPKLLFHYYDKDFNNEADTPDNFQSRRPNTSFCFLDIRSPGLGDTAMYLCATSRERQPGNTIYFGEGSWLTVV.

In its sample, this clonotype was seen many times. This rearrangement joins TRBV29-1 to TRBJ2-5; D uncertain. Between the trimmed V and J ends, which lost 3 bases and 5 bases, there was a span of 10 bases. The CDR3 runs 12 residues. The germline CDR1 and CDR2 sequences are SQVTM and ANQGSEA. The CDR3 region is CSVEPGVETQYF. The CDR3 DNA sequence: TGCAGCGTTGAGCCCGGTGTGGAGACCCAGTACTTC.

The chain has TRBV3-1 and TRBJ1-1; no definite D call. The germline gives CDR1 LGHDT, CDR2 YNNKEL (reference sequence). V was shortened by 1 base and J by 3 bases, with 6 bases between the two germline ends. This CDR3 comprises 13 residues. The CDR3 DNA reads TGTGCCAGCAGCCAAGTTCGGGACACTGAAGCTTTCTTT. It codes for CASSQVRDTEAFF.

In this sample, this clonotype turned up many times. The chain uses TRBV6-5 and TRBJ2-5, with a weak D call TRBD2 (5 bases). Germline-derived CDR1 and CDR2 are MNHEY and SVGAGI. The germline V and J ends were trimmed by 0 bases and 5 bases, with 13 bases remaining between them. The CDR3 has 15 residues. The CDR3 here is CASSYSSAGGETQYF. The CDR3 bases are TGTGCCAGCAGTTACTCGAGTGCGGGTGGGGAGACCCAGTACTTC.

This clonotype was recorded only once. A much larger clone is a single base away; this may be a read error. This CDR3 is CSASKQVLNTEAFF. CDR3 DNA: TGCAGTGCTAGTAAGCAGGTGTTAAACACTGAAGCTTTCTTT. The chain employs TRBV20-1 and TRBJ1-1; D is unresolved. The V and J ends lost 3 bases and 2 bases respectively, with 13 bases between them. Germline assignment: CDR1 DFQATT and CDR2 SNEGSKA (reference sequence). This CDR3 is built from 14 residues.

This clonotype was counted many times. The rearrangement joins TRBV12-3 or TRBV12-4 to TRBJ2-5; 10 bases match TRBD2. This CDR3 contains 17 residues. The V and J ends lost 3 bases and 1 base, in that order; junction bases with no gene match: 8. The CDR3 is CASSFGLAVNLQETQYF. CDR3 bases: TGTGCCAGCAGTTTCGGACTAGCGGTAAACCTCCAAGAGACCCAGTACTTC.

This clonotype was seen at least ten times. The genes are TRBV5-1 and TRBJ2-7, with 9 bases fitting TRBD2. CDR1 is SGHRS, CDR2 YFSETQ, per germline. This CDR3 contains 15 residues. After removal of 5 bases from V and 4 bases from J, the junction contained 10 bases not matched to a gene. The CDR3 reads CASSIGTSPFYEQYF. DNA for the CDR3: TGCGCCAGCAGTATTGGGACTAGCCCCTTTTACGAGCAGTACTTC.

Many counts were recorded for this clonotype. The chain recombines TRBV4-1 with TRBJ2-6, with TRBD1 matching 9 bases. V lost 6 bases and J lost 0; bases outside the gene matches: 15. This CDR3 spans 20 amino acids. CDR1 is MGHRA and CDR2 is YSYEKL in the germline V gene. The CDR3 DNA reads as TGCGCCAGCAGACGGATAGTAGTGGACAGGGGCCCCTCTGGGGCCAACGTCCTGACTTTC. This sequence encodes CASRRIVVDRGPSGANVLTF.

As to this clonotype: This may come from a read error, since a much larger clone is one base off. The V gene is TRBV20-1, the J gene TRBJ2-5; 12 bases are a match to TRBD2. This CDR3 has 15 amino acids. The germline V gene has CDR1 DFQATT and CDR2 SNEGSKA (reference sequence). The CDR3 region has the DNA TGCAGTGCTAGGCAACTAGCGGGAGGTGGAGAGATCCAGTACTTC. Amino acids: CSARQLAGGGEIQYF.

The CDR3 DNA reads TGTGCCAGCAGTGATCGTCAGTACCAAGAGACCCAGTACTTC. It encodes CASSDRQYQETQYF. The V call is TRBV2, the J call TRBJ2-5; D not resolved. CDR3 length equals 14 residues. Germline V gene data show CDR1 as SNHLY and CDR2 as FYNNEI. Trimming took off 3 bases at V and 0 bases at J, with 8 bases between the two ends.

This clonotype was seen ten or more times. The chain links TRBV20-1 to TRBJ2-2, with 11 bases fitting TRBD2. The CDR3 runs 15 residues. V was clipped by 2 bases and J by 5 bases; unmatched bases: 4. Germline assignment: CDR1 DFQATT and CDR2 SNEGSKA (reference sequence). Here the CDR3 DNA reads TGCAGTGCTAGAAATAGCGGGGGGGGAACCGGGGAGCTGTTTTTT. Its protein is CSARNSGGGTGELFF.

This clonotype was seen many times. The chain has TRBV5-1 and TRBJ2-3; the D gene is possibly TRBD2 (5 bases). V was clipped by 4 bases and J by 4 bases, with 13 bases between them. Germline lookup yields CDR1 SGHRS and CDR2 YFSETQ. This CDR3 region has 14 residues. This CDR3 is CASSPRWGADTQYF. Written as DNA, the CDR3 is TGCGCCAGCAGCCCGCGTTGGGGAGCAGATACGCAGTATTTT.

The chain uses TRBV10-1 and TRBJ2-1; 8 bases line up with TRBD1. The CDR3 extends over 16 amino acids. With 6 bases clipped from V and 7 bases from J, the junction kept 14 bases outside the gene matches. Germline loops: CDR1 WNHNN, CDR2 SYGVQD (reference sequence). Here the CDR3 reads CASSAPGQGAGNEQFF. DNA of the CDR3: TGCGCCAGCAGCGCCCCAGGACAGGGAGCAGGGAATGAGCAGTTCTTC.

This clonotype showed up many times. The chain employs TRBV28 and TRBJ2-7, with D perhaps TRBD1 (6 bases). Trimming pared 3 bases from V and 6 bases from J, leaving 15 bases between. CDR1 and CDR2 (germline): MDHEN, SYDVKM. This CDR3 region has 14 residues. The CDR3 loop reads CASSFRQTGTEQYF. The CDR3 bases are TGTGCCAGCAGTTTTAGGCAGACAGGCACCGAGCAGTACTTC.

In its sample, this clonotype was seen many times. The chain has TRBV7-3 and TRBJ2-3; D is undetermined. The CDR3 spans 15 residues. Germline values: CDR1 SGHTA, CDR2 FQGTGA. The germline V and J ends were trimmed by 4 bases and 5 bases, with 16 bases remaining between them. CDR3 bases: TGTGCCAGCAGCTCCGCGCCCGGCCAGCGAGATACGCAGTATTTT. Translated, it gives CASSSAPGQRDTQYF.

This clonotype was recorded many times. The V gene is TRBV7-9, the J gene TRBJ2-3; possible D gene TRBD2, 5 bases. Germline loops: CDR1 SEHNR, CDR2 FQNEAQ (reference sequence). The CDR3 covers 15 residues. Trimming took 1 base from V and 4 from J, leaving 12 bases between them. Written as DNA, the CDR3 is TGTGCCAGCAGCTTAGAAGGGAGTAGGGCAGATACGCAGTATTTT. Translating gives CASSLEGSRADTQYF.

A remark on this clonotype: A clone one base away is much larger, so this may be a read error. The V gene is TRBV4-2, the J gene TRBJ2-5, with 8 bases aligning to TRBD2. There are 15 residues in the CDR3. Germline-derived CDR1 and CDR2 are LGHNA and YNFKEQ. The CDR3 loop reads CASSPPAGAGETQHF. The CDR3 DNA reads as TGTGCCAGCAGCCCGCCAGCGGGAGCGGGAGAGACCCAGCACTTC.

The rearrangement uses TRBV15 and TRBJ2-3; D unresolved. This CDR3 comprises 15 residues. V was pared by 3 bases and J by 0 bases, with 10 bases between. Per germline, CDR1 LNHNV and CDR2 YYDKDF (reference sequence). CDR3 in amino acids: CATSSSGVSTDTQYF. In nucleotides, the CDR3 is TGTGCCACCAGCAGTAGTGGGGTTAGCACAGATACGCAGTATTTT.

This clonotype has ten or more counts. The rearrangement uses TRBV12-3 or TRBV12-4 and TRBJ2-7; 8 bases fit TRBD2. V trimming: 7 bases; J trimming: 5 bases; junction bases outside the gene matches: 10. The CDR3 has 14 amino acids. The CDR3 DNA is TGTGCCAGCATCCCACTGACTAGCGCCCACGAGCAGTACTTC. This gives the protein CASIPLTSAHEQYF.